This note documents a single TCR beta chain sequence. The antigen remains unidentified. This sample was taken from a study of identifying expanded T cells in peripheral blood. Study-wide points: Across healthy donors, higher total template counts meant significantly greater roughly two-week count variance.

The CDR3 sequence is 15 residues long. V lost 2 bases and J 1 base, leaving 12 bases between the germline ends. Germline assignment: CDR1 KGHSH and CDR2 LQKENI. No infections or other immune events were documented during collection. The protocol was immunoSEQ multiplex PCR, while the TCRdb copy is restricted to in-frame clones and leaves out a portion. The profile shows 110,000 or so clones, about 85% of them singletons. Sequencing used blood. The rearrangement joins TRBV18 to TRBJ2-7; a possible D gene is TRBD2 (6 bases). The receptor was isolated from a person between 18 and 75 years old in good health. The CDR3 region is CASSPIRERSYEQYF. The CDR3 coding sequence is TGTGCCAGCTCACCAATCCGGGAGCGGTCCTACGAGCAGTACTTC.